The clone carrying this T cell receptor beta chain was observed once. The data stem from a study of Ad26.COV2.S vaccination and SARS-CoV-2 variants. In the study overall: Dosing was one shot or two shots 56 days apart.

The CDR3 length is 15 residues. The germline V and J ends were trimmed by 1 base and 6 bases, with 13 bases remaining between them. CDR1 SGHTA and CDR2 FQGNSA come from the germline V gene. Treatment specified: approximately 18 received Ad26.COV2.S at low or high dose, single or two shots; roughly five received placebo; per-sample allocation not given. Following the first vaccine or placebo injection, samples were taken on day 63. The donor's status was that of an adult aged 18-55 years in Boston. Profiled with immunoSEQ multiplex PCR; TCRdb holds only in-frame clones, not every one. The profile shows about 680,000 clones, roughly nine tenths of them singletons.

The clonotype originates from a person aged 18-65 years who received the Ad26.COV2.S COVID-19 vaccine or a placebo. The genes are TRBV7-2 and TRBJ1-3; D gene uncertain. The sequencing used peripheral blood, collected in a trial of Ad26.COV2.S vaccine versus placebo. Written as DNA, the CDR3 is TGTGCCAGCAGCTTAGTGGCCGCTAAAGAAAACACCATATATTTT. Translated: CASSLVAAKENTIYF.